This T cell receptor (beta chain) was sequenced during a study of OX40 agonist ivuxolimab in advanced cancers. Across the whole study: A mean age of approximately 58 years, range roughly 20 to 90, was recorded, and about 83% were male.

The CDR3 has 14 residues. CDR1 SGHRS and CDR2 YFSETQ come from the germline V gene. Trimming stripped 1 base from V and 0 bases from J, with 8 bases between. Sampling times: baseline, cycle 4 day 1, cycle 7 day 1. Regarding the study as a whole: The investigators did not determine what antigen specificity the expanded peripheral T cells had.

Comments on this clone: Antigen specificity is unknown.

This table comes from immunoSEQ multiplex PCR, and its TCRdb copy is limited to in-frame clones, with some not included. The top ten clones hold around 0.54% of a sample with 77,000 or so clones, 87% of them seen once. The TCR sequence derives from an adult with an advanced solid tumor such as melanoma, head and neck, liver or kidney cancer. The chain combines TRBV5-1 with TRBJ2-7; D is unresolved. Sample: CD4+ or CD8+ T cells sorted from blood, taken in a trial of the OX40 agonist ivuxolimab. The CDR3 spells CASSLRGPSYEQYF. In nucleotides, the CDR3 is TGCGCCAGCAGCTTGCGAGGACCCTCCTACGAGCAGTACTTC.